The 3 T cell receptor beta chains presented below share a single source sample, sequenced in a study of cytomegalovirus exposure and HLA in healthy donors. Amplification used 60 Vbeta primers and 13 Jbeta primers. The assay was immunoSEQ multiplex PCR, and TCRdb's table has in-frame clones only and misses some. The sample gives about 140,000 clones, just under 85% of which show up once; roughly 10% is in the top ten. Material for sequencing was PBMCs. Receptor source: a woman aged 55-70 years in good health and CMV-seropositive.

The V gene is TRBV29-1, the J gene TRBJ2-1; 11 bases are shared with TRBD2. The CDR3 runs to 14 residues. V was clipped by 6 bases and J by 3 bases; unmatched bases: 4. Germline V lookup: CDR1 SQVTM, CDR2 ANQGSEA. CDR3 nucleotides: TGCAGCGTCTTAGCGGGAGGGATCTACAATGAGCAGTTCTTC. Translated: CSVLAGGIYNEQFF.

CDR3 DNA: TGTGCCAGCAAGACACCTAATGAAAAACTGTTTTTT. Translated: CASKTPNEKLFF. The V call is TRBV2, the J call TRBJ1-4, with no clear D. Germline assignment: CDR1 SNHLY and CDR2 FYNNEI. This CDR3 has 12 amino acids. V lost 7 bases, J lost 3 bases, and 6 bases lay in between.

This chain links TRBV7-3 with TRBJ2-3; D perhaps matches TRBD1 (5 bases). Trimming stripped 5 bases from V and 3 bases from J, with 9 bases between. Germline V gives CDR1 SGHTA, CDR2 FQGTGA. This CDR3 is 13 amino acids long. The CDR3 reads CASSQRQTDTQYF. CDR3 sequence (DNA): TGTGCCAGCAGCCAAAGACAGACAGATACGCAGTATTTT.